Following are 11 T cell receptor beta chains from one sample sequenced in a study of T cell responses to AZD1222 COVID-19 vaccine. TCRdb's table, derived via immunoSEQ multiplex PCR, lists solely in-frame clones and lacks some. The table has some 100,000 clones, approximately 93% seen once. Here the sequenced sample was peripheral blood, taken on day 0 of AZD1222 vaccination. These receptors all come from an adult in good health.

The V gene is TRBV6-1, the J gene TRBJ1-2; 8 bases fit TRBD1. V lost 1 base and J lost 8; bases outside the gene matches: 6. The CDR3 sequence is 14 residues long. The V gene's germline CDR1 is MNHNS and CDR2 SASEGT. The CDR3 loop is CASSEGAGGGGYTF. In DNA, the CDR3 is TGTGCCAGCAGTGAAGGGGCAGGGGGCGGAGGCTACACCTTC.

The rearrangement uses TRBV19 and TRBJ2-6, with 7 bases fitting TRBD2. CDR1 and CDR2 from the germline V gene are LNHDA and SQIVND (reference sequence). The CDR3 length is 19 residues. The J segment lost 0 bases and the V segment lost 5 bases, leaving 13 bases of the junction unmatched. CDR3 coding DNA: TGTGCCAGTAGTGACCTCTGGAGCGGGGAGAGCTCTGGGGCCAACGTCCTGACTTTC. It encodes CASSDLWSGESSGANVLTF.

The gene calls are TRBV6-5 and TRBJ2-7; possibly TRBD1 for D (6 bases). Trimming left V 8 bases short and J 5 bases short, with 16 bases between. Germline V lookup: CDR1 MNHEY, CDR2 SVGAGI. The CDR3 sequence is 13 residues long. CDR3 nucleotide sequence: TGTGCCAGCCCCGGACAGAATATCGACGAGCAGTACTTC. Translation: CASPGQNIDEQYF.

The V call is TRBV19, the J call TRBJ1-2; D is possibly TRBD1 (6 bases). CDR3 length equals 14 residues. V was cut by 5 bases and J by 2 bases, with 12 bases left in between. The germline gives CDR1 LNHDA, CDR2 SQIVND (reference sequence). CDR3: CASSFRGRNYGYTF. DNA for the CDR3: TGTGCCAGTAGTTTCCGGGGGCGGAACTATGGCTACACCTTC.

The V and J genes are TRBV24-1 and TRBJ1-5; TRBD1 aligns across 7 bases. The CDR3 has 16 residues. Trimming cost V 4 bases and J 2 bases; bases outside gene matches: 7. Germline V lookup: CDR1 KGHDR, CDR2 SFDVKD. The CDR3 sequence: CATSDGYRGRNQPQHF. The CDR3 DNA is TGTGCCACCAGTGACGGATACAGGGGCCGCAATCAGCCCCAGCATTTT.

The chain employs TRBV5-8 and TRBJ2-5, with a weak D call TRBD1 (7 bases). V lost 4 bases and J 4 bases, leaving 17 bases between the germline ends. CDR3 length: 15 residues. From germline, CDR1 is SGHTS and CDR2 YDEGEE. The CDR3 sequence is CASSRRQGGRETQYF. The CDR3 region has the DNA TGTGCCAGCAGCAGGAGACAGGGAGGCCGAGAGACCCAGTACTTC.

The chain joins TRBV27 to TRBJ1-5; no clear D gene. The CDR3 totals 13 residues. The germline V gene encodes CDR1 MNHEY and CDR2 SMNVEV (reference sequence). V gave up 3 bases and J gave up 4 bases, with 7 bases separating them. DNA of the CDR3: TGTGCCAGCAGTTTTGGACGAAATCAGCCCCAGCATTTT. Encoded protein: CASSFGRNQPQHF.

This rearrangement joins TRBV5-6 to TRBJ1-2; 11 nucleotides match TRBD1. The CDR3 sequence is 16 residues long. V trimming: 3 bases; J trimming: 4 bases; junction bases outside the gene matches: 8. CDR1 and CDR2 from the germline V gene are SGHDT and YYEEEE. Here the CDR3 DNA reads TGTGCCAGCAGCTGGACAGGGGGCTCTGTTTTCTATGGCTACACCTTC. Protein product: CASSWTGGSVFYGYTF.

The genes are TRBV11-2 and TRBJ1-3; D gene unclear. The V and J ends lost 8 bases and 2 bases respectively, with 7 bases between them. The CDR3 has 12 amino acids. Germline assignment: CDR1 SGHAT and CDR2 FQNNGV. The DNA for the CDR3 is TGTGCCAGCCAAGGGCCTGGAAACACCATATATTTT. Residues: CASQGPGNTIYF.

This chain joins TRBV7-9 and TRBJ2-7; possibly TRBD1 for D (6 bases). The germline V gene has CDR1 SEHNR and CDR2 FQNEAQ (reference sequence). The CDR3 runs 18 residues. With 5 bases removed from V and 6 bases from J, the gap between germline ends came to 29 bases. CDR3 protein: CASSPEGLRTRGMLEQYF. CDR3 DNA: TGTGCCAGCAGCCCTGAGGGTCTGCGAACAAGGGGGATGCTCGAGCAGTACTTC.

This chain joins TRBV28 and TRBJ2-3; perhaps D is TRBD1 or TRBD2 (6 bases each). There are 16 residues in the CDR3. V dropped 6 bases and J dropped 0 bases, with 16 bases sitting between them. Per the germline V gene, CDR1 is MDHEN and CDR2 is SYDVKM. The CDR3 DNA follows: TGTGCCAGCAGCCCCCGGGGGCCAATTAGCACAGATACGCAGTATTTT. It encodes CASSPRGPISTDTQYF.